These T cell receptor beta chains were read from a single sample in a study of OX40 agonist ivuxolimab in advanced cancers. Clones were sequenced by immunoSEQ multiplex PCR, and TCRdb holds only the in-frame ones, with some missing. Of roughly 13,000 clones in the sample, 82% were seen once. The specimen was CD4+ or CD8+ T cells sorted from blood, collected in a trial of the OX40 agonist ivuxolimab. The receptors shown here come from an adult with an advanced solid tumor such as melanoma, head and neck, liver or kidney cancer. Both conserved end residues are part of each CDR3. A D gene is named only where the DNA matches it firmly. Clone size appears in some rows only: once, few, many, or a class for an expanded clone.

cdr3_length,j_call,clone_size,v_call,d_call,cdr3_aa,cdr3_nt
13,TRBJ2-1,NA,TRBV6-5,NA,CAAGQRSYNEQFF,TGTGCCGCCGGTCAACGCTCCTACAATGAGCAGTTCTTC
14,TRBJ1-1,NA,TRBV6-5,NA,CASSSRFENTEAFF,TGTGCCAGCAGTTCCCGGTTCGAGAACACTGAAGCTTTCTTT
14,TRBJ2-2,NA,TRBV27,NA,CASSPGLNTGELFF,TGTGCCAGCAGTCCGGGTCTGAACACCGGGGAGCTGTTTTTT
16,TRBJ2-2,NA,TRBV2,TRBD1,CASSTTPGQGTGELFF,TGTGCCAGCAGTACTACTCCGGGACAGGGGACCGGGGAGCTGTTTTTT
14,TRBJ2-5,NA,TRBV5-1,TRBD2,CASTLAGGIETQYF,TGCGCCAGCACACTAGCGGGGGGGATAGAGACCCAGTACTTC
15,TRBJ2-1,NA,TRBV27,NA,CASSLKFLSYNEQFF,TGTGCCAGCAGTTTAAAATTCCTGTCTTACAATGAGCAGTTCTTC
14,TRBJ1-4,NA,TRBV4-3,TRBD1,CASSPDRDNEKLFF,TGCGCCAGCAGCCCGGACAGGGATAATGAAAAACTGTTTTTT
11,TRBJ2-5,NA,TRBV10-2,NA,CASSERETQYF,TGCGCCAGCAGTGAGCGGGAGACCCAGTACTTC
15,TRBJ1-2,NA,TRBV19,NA,CASSINLAHYYGYTF,TGTGCCAGTAGTATCAACCTAGCCCACTACTATGGCTACACCTTC
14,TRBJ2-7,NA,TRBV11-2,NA,CASSRAGASYEQYF,TGTGCCAGCAGCCGTGCAGGGGCGTCCTACGAGCAGTACTTC
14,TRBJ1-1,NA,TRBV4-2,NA,CASSHAMAFTEAFF,TGTGCCAGCAGCCATGCTATGGCGTTCACTGAAGCTTTCTTT
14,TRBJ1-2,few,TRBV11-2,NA,CASSLGQGGYGYTF,TGTGCCAGCAGCTTAGGGCAGGGCGGCTATGGCTACACCTTC
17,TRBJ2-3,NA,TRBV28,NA,CASSFPVGGTDTDTQYF,TGTGCCAGCAGTTTCCCAGTGGGGGGGACAGACACAGATACGCAGTATTTT
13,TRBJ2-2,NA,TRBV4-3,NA,CASSQGRTGELFF,TGCGCCAGCAGCCAAGGACGGACCGGGGAGCTGTTTTTT
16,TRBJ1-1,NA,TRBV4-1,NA,CASSQYQDSPRAEAFF,TGCGCCAGCAGCCAATACCAAGACAGCCCCCGCGCTGAAGCTTTCTTT
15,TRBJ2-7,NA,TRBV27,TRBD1,CASTLTPGTANEQYF,TGTGCCAGCACCCTAACACCCGGGACAGCTAACGAGCAGTACTTC
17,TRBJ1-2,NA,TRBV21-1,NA,CASSKDHSPVANYGYTF,TGTGCCAGCAGCAAAGACCATTCACCGGTAGCTAACTATGGCTACACCTTC
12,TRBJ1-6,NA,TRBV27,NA,CASSLGNSPLHF,TGTGCCAGCAGTTTAGGTAATTCACCCCTCCACTTT
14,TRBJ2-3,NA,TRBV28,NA,CASSLEGGPDTQYF,TGTGCCAGCAGTCTAGAGGGGGGCCCAGATACGCAGTATTTT
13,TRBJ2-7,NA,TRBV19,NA,CATSVSGSYEQYF,TGTGCCACTAGCGTCTCAGGGAGCTACGAGCAGTACTTC
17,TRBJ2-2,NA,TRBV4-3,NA,CASSQDGDGTFTGELFF,TGCGCCAGCAGCCAAGATGGGGACGGGACATTCACCGGGGAGCTGTTTTTT
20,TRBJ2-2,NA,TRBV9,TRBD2,CASSARAPGQVSGRAGELFF,TGTGCCAGCAGCGCTCGAGCCCCAGGACAGGTTAGCGGGAGGGCCGGGGAGCTGTTTTTT
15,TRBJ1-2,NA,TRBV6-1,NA,CASSETLVGAYGYTF,TGTGCCAGCAGCGAGACTCTGGTTGGGGCCTATGGCTACACCTTC
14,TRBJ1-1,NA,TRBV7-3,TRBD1,CASSLSGQGAEAFF,TGTGCCAGCAGCTTATCGGGACAGGGGGCTGAAGCTTTCTTT
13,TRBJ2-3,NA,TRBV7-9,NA,CASSPSTGPTQYF,TGTGCCAGCAGCCCCTCCACAGGTCCTACGCAGTATTTT
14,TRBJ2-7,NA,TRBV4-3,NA,CASSEDWGPAEQYF,TGCGCCAGCAGCGAAGATTGGGGTCCAGCCGAGCAGTACTTC
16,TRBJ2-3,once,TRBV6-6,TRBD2,CASSYLAGGQGDTQYF,TGTGCCAGCAGTTACCTAGCGGGAGGGCAGGGAGATACGCAGTATTTT
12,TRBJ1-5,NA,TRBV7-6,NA,CASSSLGQPQHF,TGTGCCAGCAGCTCCCTGGGTCAGCCCCAGCATTTT
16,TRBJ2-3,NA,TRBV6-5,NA,CASSYSGDRWTDTQYF,TGTGCCAGCAGTTACTCAGGTGATAGGTGGACAGATACGCAGTATTTT
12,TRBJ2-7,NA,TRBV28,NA,CASGPQGYEQYF,TGTGCCAGCGGCCCCCAGGGCTACGAGCAGTACTTC
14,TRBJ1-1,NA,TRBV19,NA,CASSTRELNTEAFF,TGTGCCAGTAGTACTCGGGAATTAAACACTGAAGCTTTCTTT
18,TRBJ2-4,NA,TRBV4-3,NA,CASSQDRDTDVAKNIQYF,TGCGCCAGCAGCCAAGACAGGGACACAGATGTAGCCAAAAACATTCAGTACTTC
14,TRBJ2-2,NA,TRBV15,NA,CATSRTRGTGELFF,TGTGCCACCAGCAGGACCAGGGGCACCGGGGAGCTGTTTTTT
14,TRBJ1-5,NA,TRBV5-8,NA,CASSLGGTDQPQHF,TGTGCCAGCAGCTTGGGAGGGACCGATCAGCCCCAGCATTTT
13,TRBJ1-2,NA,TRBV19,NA,CASSMQSARDYTF,TGTGCCAGTAGTATGCAGTCAGCTCGAGACTACACCTTC
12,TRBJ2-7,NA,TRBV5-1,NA,CASSLGGAEQYF,TGCGCCAGCAGCTTGGGGGGTGCCGAGCAGTACTTC
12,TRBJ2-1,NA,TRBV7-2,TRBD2,CASSSGRDEQFF,TGTGCCAGCAGTAGCGGGAGGGATGAGCAGTTCTTC
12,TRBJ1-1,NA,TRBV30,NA,CAAGDRLTEAFF,TGTGCCGCCGGTGACCGGTTGACTGAAGCTTTCTTT
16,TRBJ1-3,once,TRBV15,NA,CATSRGRENSGNTIYF,TGTGCCACCAGCAGAGGCAGGGAGAACTCTGGAAACACCATATATTTT